This T cell receptor (beta chain) emerged from a study of blood T cells in healthy people across ages. This clonotype was seen a handful of times. Trimming cost V 2 bases and J 10 bases, with 13 bases left between them. CDR3 length: 12 amino acids. The germline CDR1 and CDR2 sequences are DFQATT and SNEGSKA (reference sequence). Then a second PCR, running about 6 to 11 cycles, was carried out with a sample-barcoded 5' primer and a J-beta primer mix. Every cDNA molecule bore a tag from a template-switch adaptor containing 12 random nucleotides. TCRdb re-derived calls from the 5' RACE reads in MiXCR, one entry per CDR3 protein. Here the sample spans approximately 490,000 distinct CDR3 sequences, 24% being singletons. This sample was also put to use in a study of T cells of mothers and their children. This second study says: Samples came from a few healthy Caucasian mothers and their six children. Related mother and child pairs showed slightly greater overlap (not significant) than unrelated pairs did.

The chain recombines TRBV20-1 with TRBJ2-3; no reliable D call. The sample taken for sequencing was blood. This clonotype was obtained from a boy younger than 18 in good health. The CDR3 loop is CSARLLKEAQYF. The CDR3 bases are TGCAGTGCTAGACTGCTCAAGGAAGCGCAGTATTTT.